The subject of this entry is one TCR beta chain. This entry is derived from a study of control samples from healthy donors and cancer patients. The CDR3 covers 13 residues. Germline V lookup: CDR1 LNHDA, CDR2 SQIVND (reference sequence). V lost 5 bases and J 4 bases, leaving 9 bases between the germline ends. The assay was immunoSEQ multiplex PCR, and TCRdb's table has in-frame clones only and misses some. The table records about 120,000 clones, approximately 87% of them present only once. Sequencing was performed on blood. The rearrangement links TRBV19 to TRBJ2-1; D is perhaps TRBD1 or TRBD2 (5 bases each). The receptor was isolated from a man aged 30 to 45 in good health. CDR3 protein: CASSSGTYNEQFF. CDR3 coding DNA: TGTGCCAGTAGTTCGGGGACGTACAATGAGCAGTTCTTC.